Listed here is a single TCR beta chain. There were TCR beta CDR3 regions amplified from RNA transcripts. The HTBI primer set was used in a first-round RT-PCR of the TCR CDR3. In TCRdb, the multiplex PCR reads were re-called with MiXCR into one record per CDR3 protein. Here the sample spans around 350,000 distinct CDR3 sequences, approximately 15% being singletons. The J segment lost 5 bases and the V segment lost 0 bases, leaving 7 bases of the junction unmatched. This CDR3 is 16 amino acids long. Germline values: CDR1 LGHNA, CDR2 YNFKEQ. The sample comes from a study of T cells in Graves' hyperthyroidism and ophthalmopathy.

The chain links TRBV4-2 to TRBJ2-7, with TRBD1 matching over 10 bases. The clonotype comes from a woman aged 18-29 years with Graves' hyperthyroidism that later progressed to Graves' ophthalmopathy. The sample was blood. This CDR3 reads CASSQDRRDRGDEQYF. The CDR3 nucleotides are TGTGCCAGCAGCCAAGATCGCCGGGACAGGGGAGACGAGCAGTACTTC.